This TCR beta chain emerged from a study of blood T cell repertoires in COVID-19. Study-level background: The cDNA or gDNA used as material had been derived from T cells, B-cell-depleted T cells, or PBMCs.

The assay was immunoSEQ multiplex PCR, and TCRdb's table has in-frame clones only and misses some. This sample has about 110,000 clones; about 80% occur once, and the top ten carry less than 8%. The germline V gene has CDR1 MNHNY and CDR2 SVGAGI (reference sequence). This CDR3 comprises 15 residues. Unmatched junction bases numbered 8, after V lost 6 bases and J lost 4 bases. The J gene is TRBJ2-2, the V gene TRBV6-6; TRBD1 aligns across 7 bases. Sequenced input: peripheral blood. The source is a woman in her fifties or sixties with acute or convalescent COVID-19. CDR3 loop: CASSVGQISTGELFF. The CDR3 DNA reads as TGTGCCAGCAGCGTGGGACAGATTAGCACCGGGGAGCTGTTTTTT.